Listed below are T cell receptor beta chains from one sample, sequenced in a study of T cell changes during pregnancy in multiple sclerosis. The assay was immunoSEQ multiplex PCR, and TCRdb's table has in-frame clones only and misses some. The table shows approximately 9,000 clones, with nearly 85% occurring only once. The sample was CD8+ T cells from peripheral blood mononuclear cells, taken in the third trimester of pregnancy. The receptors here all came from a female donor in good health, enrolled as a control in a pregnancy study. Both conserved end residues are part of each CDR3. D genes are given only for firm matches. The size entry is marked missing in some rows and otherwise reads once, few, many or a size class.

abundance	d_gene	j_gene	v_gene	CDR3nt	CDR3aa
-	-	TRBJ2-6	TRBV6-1	TGTGCCAGCAGTGAAGCCCACTCTGGGGCCAACGTCCTGACTTTC	CASSEAHSGANVLTF
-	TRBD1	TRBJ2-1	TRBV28	TGTGCCAGCAGACCTACTTACATCCGGGACAGGGCTCGGGACAATGAGCAGTTCTTC	CASRPTYIRDRARDNEQFF
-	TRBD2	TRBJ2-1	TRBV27	TGTGCCAGCAGTTTAACGCGCCCTAGCGGCAAAAATGAGCAGTTCTTC	CASSLTRPSGKNEQFF
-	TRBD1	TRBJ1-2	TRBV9	TGTGCCAGCAGCGGACAGGGGGGGCCCTATGGCTACACCTTC	CASSGQGGPYGYTF
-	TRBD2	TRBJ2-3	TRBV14	TGTGCCAGCACACCTAGCGGGGTTCGCACAGATACGCAGTATTTT	CASTPSGVRTDTQYF
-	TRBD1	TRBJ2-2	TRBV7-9	TGTGCCAGCAGCCCCGGGACAGGGAACATCGGGGAGCTGTTTTTT	CASSPGTGNIGELFF
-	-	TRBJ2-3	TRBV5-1	TGCGCCAGCAGCTCCCAACAAAAAACAGATACGCAGTATTTT	CASSSQQKTDTQYF
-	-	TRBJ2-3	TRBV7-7	TGTGCCAGCAGCTTAACCCCGACTAGGGGAGATACGCAGTATTTT	CASSLTPTRGDTQYF
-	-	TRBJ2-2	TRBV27	TGTGCCAGCAGCCTTAGCGGAGTCGCGAACACCGGGGAGCTGTTTTTT	CASSLSGVANTGELFF
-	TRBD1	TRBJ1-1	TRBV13	TGTGCCAGCAGGGGACAGGGAATTCCTGAAGCTTTCTTT	CASRGQGIPEAFF
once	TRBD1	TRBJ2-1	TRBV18	TGTGCCAGCTCACCTCGACAGGGAAGATTAGGCAATGAGCAGTTCTTC	CASSPRQGRLGNEQFF
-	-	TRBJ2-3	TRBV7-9	TGTGCCAGCCGGAGAGCGAGCCGCACAGATACGCAGTATTTT	CASRRASRTDTQYF
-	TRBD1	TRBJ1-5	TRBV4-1	TGCGCCAGCAGCCAGGCACGGGACAGGACATATCAGCCCCAGCATTTT	CASSQARDRTYQPQHF
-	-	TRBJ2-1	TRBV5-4	TGTGCCAGCAGCTTGTACAAAGGGGCAGGCTACAATGAGCAGTTCTTC	CASSLYKGAGYNEQFF
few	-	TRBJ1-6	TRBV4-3	TGCGCCAGCAGCCAAGATCAGGGAGGGCCACCCCTCCACTTT	CASSQDQGGPPLHF
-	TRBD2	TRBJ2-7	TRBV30	TGTGCCTGGAGTGGGGGGGGAAAGGGGTCCGAGCAGTACTTC	CAWSGGGKGSEQYF
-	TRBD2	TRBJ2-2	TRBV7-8	TGTGCCAGCAGCCCCTCAGGGACTAGCGGGAGGGCCCTCACCGGGGAGCTGTTTTTT	CASSPSGTSGRALTGELFF
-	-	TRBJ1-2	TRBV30	TGTGCCTGGAGTGTACTTCAGGGCCGAGGCTACACCTTC	CAWSVLQGRGYTF
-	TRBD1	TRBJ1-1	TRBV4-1	TGCGCCAGCAGCCAAGATCAAGGGACAGGGGCGAGTGAAGCTTTCTTT	CASSQDQGTGASEAFF
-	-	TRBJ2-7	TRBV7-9	TGTGCCAGCAGCCCGACAGGACCCTACGAGCAGTACTTC	CASSPTGPYEQYF
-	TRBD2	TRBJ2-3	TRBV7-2	TGTGCCAGCAGCTTAGTTTGGCTAGCGGGAGATACGCAGTATTTT	CASSLVWLAGDTQYF
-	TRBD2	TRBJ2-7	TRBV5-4	TGTGCCAGCAGCTCGTGGACTAGCGGGAACTCCTACGAGCAGTACTTC	CASSSWTSGNSYEQYF
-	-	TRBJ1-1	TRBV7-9	TGTGCCAGCAAAAAAGGGGGGAACACTGAAGCTTTCTTT	CASKKGGNTEAFF
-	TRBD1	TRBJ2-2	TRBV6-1	TGTGCCAGCAGAGAAACAGGGGAAACCGGGGAGCTGTTTTTT	CASRETGETGELFF